A single sample gave rise to the 3 T cell receptor beta chains below, sequenced in a study of regulatory T cells in long-lasting Graves disease. Construction of TCR beta libraries relied on iRepertoire HTBI primers and on Arm-PCR targeting CDR3 regions. MiXCR, run by TCRdb on the multiplex PCR reads, gives a single entry per CDR3 protein. The data show 700,000 or so distinct CDR3 sequences, about 32% seen once. Time point noted: persistent/refractory GD, antithyroid drugs over 5 years with positive TRAb. PBMC RNA was the source of the TCR library. Sequencing was performed on peripheral blood mononuclear cells (PBMCs), taken when the disease was refractory, from a patient treated with antithyroid drugs. Receptors originate from a female donor with Graves disease.

This clonotype has just one count. The V gene is TRBV9, the J gene TRBJ2-2; D is unresolved. V gave up 5 bases and J gave up 4 bases, with 12 bases separating them. The CDR3 consists of 14 residues. Germline-derived CDR1 and CDR2 are SGDLS and YYNGEE. CDR3 residues: CASRLTVGTGELFF. The CDR3 nucleotides are TGTGCCAGCAGACTCACAGTAGGCACCGGGGAGCTGTTTTTT.

V is TRBV15 and J is TRBJ1-1, with 9 bases fitting TRBD1. Germline V gene data show CDR1 as LNHNV and CDR2 as YYDKDF (reference sequence). This CDR3 contains 17 residues. With 5 bases clipped from V and 1 base from J, the junction kept 11 bases outside the gene matches. The CDR3 is CATSGTRTGAGNTEAFF. The CDR3 coding sequence is TGTGCCACCAGCGGGACGAGGACAGGGGCCGGGAACACTGAAGCTTTCTTT.

In its sample, this clonotype was seen a few times. The V gene is TRBV20-1, the J gene TRBJ1-5; tentatively, D is TRBD1 (5 bases). The CDR3 consists of 14 residues. Germline loops: CDR1 DFQATT, CDR2 SNEGSKA (reference sequence). The V end lost 2 bases, the J end lost 6 bases, and 14 bases lay between the germline ends. The CDR3 nucleotides are TGCAGTGCTAGATCGACAGTCTCTGGTCAGCCCCAGCATTTT. Encoded protein: CSARSTVSGQPQHF.